The rows below give T cell receptor beta chains drawn from one sample of a study of CD4 T cell repertoires in COVID-19. Clones were read by immunoSEQ multiplex PCR, and TCRdb kept only the in-frame ones, dropping some. The data contain about 75,000 clones, about four fifths of them singletons. The sample here was CD4+ T cells from peripheral blood, taken after recovery from COVID-19. The source of these receptors is a human donor who had COVID-19. CDR3s include the opening cysteine and the closing phenylalanine or tryptophan. A D gene is named only where the DNA matches it firmly. Some rows have no size entry. The others give once, few or many, or a class for an expanded clone.

D | size | J | V | DNA | CDR3
TRBD1 | . | TRBJ1-5 | TRBV28 | TGTGCCAGCACGACAGGGCCGCAGCCCCAGCATTTT | CASTTGPQPQHF
. | few | TRBJ1-1 | TRBV11-3 | TGTGCCAGCAGCTCGGGGGCTATGAACACTGAAGCTTTCTTT | CASSSGAMNTEAFF
TRBD1 | . | TRBJ2-3 | TRBV9 | TGTGCCAGCAGCGAGTGGGACAGGGGGCAGGGTACGCAGTATTTT | CASSEWDRGQGTQYF
TRBD1 | . | TRBJ2-7 | TRBV11-1 | TGTGCCACCTCAACTTCAGGGGGCCGCTACGAGCAGTACTTC | CATSTSGGRYEQYF
. | . | TRBJ1-3 | TRBV30 | TGTGCCTGGAGTAGGGGTTCGTCTGGAAACACCATATATTTT | CAWSRGSSGNTIYF
. | . | TRBJ1-2 | TRBV6-5 | TGTGCCAGCAGTCCCCCCAATCCTTCCTATGGCTACACCTTC | CASSPPNPSYGYTF
TRBD1 | . | TRBJ1-4 | TRBV19 | TGTGCCAGTAGTATCCAGACAGGGGGTACTGAAAAACTGTTTTTT | CASSIQTGGTEKLFF
. | . | TRBJ2-5 | TRBV14 | TGTGCCAGCAGCCAAGTGGGGGTAAGGGGTGAGACCCAGTACTTC | CASSQVGVRGETQYF
. | . | TRBJ2-7 | TRBV14 | TGTGCCAGCAGCCAAGCCAATTCAGCCTACGAGCAGTACTTC | CASSQANSAYEQYF
. | . | TRBJ2-7 | TRBV7-2 | TGTGCCAGCCGACTCGGGGCGGGACCCTACGAGCAGTACTTC | CASRLGAGPYEQYF
. | . | TRBJ2-3 | TRBV11-3 | TGTGCCAGCAGCGGGCCAGGGGATACGCAGTATTTT | CASSGPGDTQYF
. | once | TRBJ1-6 | TRBV15 | TGTGCCACCGGTAATCTGGGCATTGGACCCCTCCACTTT | CATGNLGIGPLHF
. | . | TRBJ2-2 | TRBV7-6 | TGTGCCAGCAGCCCTTCTATTGGGGGGGCGCGTACCGGGGAGCTGTTTTTT | CASSPSIGGARTGELFF
. | once | TRBJ2-7 | TRBV28 | TGTGCCAGCAGTTATGGACTGTACGAGCAGTACTTC | CASSYGLYEQYF
. | . | TRBJ1-1 | TRBV14 | TGTGCCAGCAGCCAAGTGGGTGCGGGCGAAGCTTTCTTT | CASSQVGAGEAFF
. | few | TRBJ2-1 | TRBV4-1 | TGCGCCAGCAGCCAAGGGGGGGTAACCTACAATGAGCAGTTCTTC | CASSQGGVTYNEQFF
. | many | TRBJ2-7 | TRBV9 | TGTGCCAGCAGCGTTAAAAGTGGAGTGGACTACGAGCAGTACTTC | CASSVKSGVDYEQYF
. | . | TRBJ2-3 | TRBV9 | TGTGCCAGCAGGGCCCCGTCAGGACGCACAGATACGCAGTATTTT | CASRAPSGRTDTQYF
TRBD2 | few | TRBJ2-1 | TRBV6-4 | TGTGCCAGCAGTACCACGCGGGAGGGTGAGCAGTTCTTC | CASSTTREGEQFF
TRBD1 | . | TRBJ2-5 | TRBV12-3/TRBV12-4 | TGTGCCAGCAGTTTGGGACAGAAAGAGACCCAGTACTTC | CASSLGQKETQYF
. | . | TRBJ2-7 | TRBV3-1/TRBV3-2 | TGTGCCAGCAGCCAATGGGGAGCCGGGGGCCCCTACGAGCAGTACTTC | CASSQWGAGGPYEQYF
TRBD2 | . | TRBJ2-1 | TRBV3-1/TRBV3-2 | TGTGCCAGCAGCCAAGATCCTCTGAGCGGGGGGGCAAATGAGCAGTTCTTC | CASSQDPLSGGANEQFF
TRBD1 | . | TRBJ2-2 | TRBV5-1 | TGCGCCAGCAGCTTATCCATTCGGGACAGGGGTTTAAGCGGGGAGCTGTTTTTT | CASSLSIRDRGLSGELFF
. | few | TRBJ1-6 | TRBV6-5 | TGTGCCAGCAGTCAGTCCCCTAAAGCCTATTCACCCCTCCACTTT | CASSQSPKAYSPLHF
TRBD2 | . | TRBJ2-3 | TRBV5-6 | TGTGCCAGCAGCACTGCCGGGACTAGCGGGAGACTCACAGATACGCAGTATTTT | CASSTAGTSGRLTDTQYF
TRBD1 | . | TRBJ2-4 | TRBV11-3 | TGTGCCAGCACCCTCGGGTGCGACAGGGGTCAAAGAGAAAACATTCAGTACTTC | CASTLGCDRGQRENIQYF
. | few | TRBJ1-5 | TRBV7-9 | TGTGCCAGCAGCTTAGATGGGGGGCCCCAGCATTTT | CASSLDGGPQHF
. | few | TRBJ1-1 | TRBV6-5 | TGTGCCCCCAAAGTCAGGGACGAAGCTTTCTTT | CAPKVRDEAFF
TRBD2 | . | TRBJ2-1 | TRBV3-1/TRBV3-2 | TGTGCCAGCAGCCGGGAGGGGCGTGAGCAGTTCTTC | CASSREGREQFF
. | . | TRBJ1-4 | TRBV13 | TGTGCCAGCAGCTTAGGGCAGGGAGTCCAGTCGGGGGAAAAACTGTTTTTT | CASSLGQGVQSGEKLFF
. | . | TRBJ2-2 | TRBV27 | TGTGCCAGCACCCTTCTAGGACGGAACACCGGGGAGCTGTTTTTT | CASTLLGRNTGELFF
TRBD1 | . | TRBJ2-7 | TRBV7-2 | TGTGCCAGCAGCCCAGGGACAGGGTTTTACGAGCAGTACTTC | CASSPGTGFYEQYF
. | . | TRBJ2-1 | TRBV9 | TGTGCCAGCAGCTCCGGGGGTAGCGGATACAATGAGCAGTTCTTC | CASSSGGSGYNEQFF
TRBD1 | . | TRBJ2-7 | TRBV2 | TGTGCCAGCACCATTCCCGGGACAGGGGCAGGCGAGCAGTACTTC | CASTIPGTGAGEQYF
. | . | TRBJ2-3 | TRBV2 | TGTGCCAGCAGTTCCCAGGGTTTAACAGATACGCAGTATTTT | CASSSQGLTDTQYF
. | . | TRBJ1-3 | TRBV18 | TGTGCCAGCTCACCCGGGACGGAACGAACTGGAAACACCATATATTTT | CASSPGTERTGNTIYF
. | few | TRBJ1-4 | TRBV7-9 | TGTGCCAGCAGCTACGGGGGGACGAATGAAAAACTGTTTTTT | CASSYGGTNEKLFF
. | few | TRBJ2-5 | TRBV7-8 | TGTGCCAGCAGCTCCCTGACGGGGCGGGGAGAGACCCAGTACTTC | CASSSLTGRGETQYF
. | . | TRBJ2-7 | TRBV19 | TGTGCCAGTAGCCCTGGGGGACTTGTTGAGGTTAAGCACTTC | CASSPGGLVEVKHF
. | once | TRBJ2-1 | TRBV5-4 | TGTGCCAGCAGCTTGGCAACGGATTCCGATGAGCAGTTCTTC | CASSLATDSDEQFF
. | . | TRBJ2-4 | TRBV11-1 | TGTGCCAGCAGCTCAGAGGGACAATTAGCCAAAAACATTCAGTACTTC | CASSSEGQLAKNIQYF
. | once | TRBJ1-5 | TRBV21-1 | TGTGCCACCGACGGACGGAGGGGTAGCAATCAGCCCCAGCATTTT | CATDGRRGSNQPQHF
. | . | TRBJ1-5 | TRBV6-5 | TGTGCCAGCAGTTACTCTGAGGGGAATCAGCCCCAGCATTTT | CASSYSEGNQPQHF
. | . | TRBJ2-7 | TRBV9 | TGTGCCAGCAGCGTAGAGGCAGGGCGTACCTACGAGCAGTACTTC | CASSVEAGRTYEQYF
TRBD1 | . | TRBJ1-4 | TRBV11-2 | TGTGCCAGCAGCTTATCCACAGGGGGAGAGGGTGAAAAACTGTTTTTT | CASSLSTGGEGEKLFF
. | few | TRBJ1-3 | TRBV16 | TGTGCCAGCACCACAAACTCTGGAAACACCATATATTTT | CASTTNSGNTIYF
TRBD2 | . | TRBJ2-1 | TRBV7-3 | TGTGCCAGCAGCCCCAAGCCGGGACTAGCGGGGGGGCCCTACAATGAGCAGTTCTTC | CASSPKPGLAGGPYNEQFF
TRBD1 | few | TRBJ1-4 | TRBV5-1 | TGCGCCAGCAGCACGGACAGGGGGGATGAAAAACTGTTTTTT | CASSTDRGDEKLFF
TRBD1 | once | TRBJ1-2 | TRBV30 | TGTGCCTGGAGTGTACGAAGAGGGGGCTTGAATGGCTACACCTTC | CAWSVRRGGLNGYTF
. | . | TRBJ2-5 | TRBV18 | TGTGCCAGCTCACCGGTGTCAGGGACTGGTGGAGAGACCCAGTACTTC | CASSPVSGTGGETQYF
TRBD2 | few | TRBJ2-1 | TRBV24-1 | TGTGCCACCAGTGATTCTCAGACTAGCGGGTCCTCCTACAATGAGCAGTTCTTC | CATSDSQTSGSSYNEQFF
TRBD1 | many | TRBJ2-5 | TRBV27 | TGTGCCAGCAGTTGGACAGGGTCTGGAGAGACCCAGTACTTC | CASSWTGSGETQYF
TRBD1 | . | TRBJ2-1 | TRBV2 | TGTGCCATTTCCGGGACAGGGAATAATGAGCAGTTCTTC | CAISGTGNNEQFF
TRBD1 | . | TRBJ1-1 | TRBV4-1 | TGCGCCAGCAGCCAAGCAGGGGGCCCCTCCTTGAACACTGAAGCTTTCTTT | CASSQAGGPSLNTEAFF
TRBD2 | . | TRBJ2-7 | TRBV7-2 | TGTGCCAGCAGCTTAGAAGCGGCAAGGGCCGGGAGGGCCTACGAGCAGTACTTC | CASSLEAARAGRAYEQYF
. | few | TRBJ2-1 | TRBV5-1 | TGCGCCAGCAGCTTGGACGGAGGCCCCTACAATGAGCAGTTCTTC | CASSLDGGPYNEQFF
TRBD2 | . | TRBJ2-1 | TRBV10-1 | TGCGCCAGCAGTATAAGGACTAGCGGGAGGGAGCAGTTCTTC | CASSIRTSGREQFF
. | . | TRBJ1-2 | TRBV19 | TGTGCCAGCCGAGGGGACCGGAAACCCCCTAACTATGGCTACACCTTC | CASRGDRKPPNYGYTF
. | . | TRBJ2-5 | TRBV11-3 | TGTGCCAGCAGCTTAGGGACACCGGAAGAGACCCAGTACTTC | CASSLGTPEETQYF